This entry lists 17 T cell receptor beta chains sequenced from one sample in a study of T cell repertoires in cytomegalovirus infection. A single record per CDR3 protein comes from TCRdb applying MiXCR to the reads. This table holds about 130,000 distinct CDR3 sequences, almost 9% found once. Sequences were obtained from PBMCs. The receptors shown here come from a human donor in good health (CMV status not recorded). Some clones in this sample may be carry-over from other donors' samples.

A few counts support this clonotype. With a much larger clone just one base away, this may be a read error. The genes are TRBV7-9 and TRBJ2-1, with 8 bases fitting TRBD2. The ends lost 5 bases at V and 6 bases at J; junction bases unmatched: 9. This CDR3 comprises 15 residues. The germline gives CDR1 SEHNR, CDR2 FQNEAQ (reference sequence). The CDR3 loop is CASSPPGLESNEQFF. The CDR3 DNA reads TGTGCCAGCAGCCCACCGGGACTAGAATCCAATGAGCAGTTCTTC.

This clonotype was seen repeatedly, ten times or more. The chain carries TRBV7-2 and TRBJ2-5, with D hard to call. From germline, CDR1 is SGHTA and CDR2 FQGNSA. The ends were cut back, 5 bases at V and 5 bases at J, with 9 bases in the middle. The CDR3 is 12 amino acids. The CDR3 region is CASSGLTETQYF. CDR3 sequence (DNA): TGTGCCAGCAGCGGCCTAACCGAGACCCAGTACTTC.

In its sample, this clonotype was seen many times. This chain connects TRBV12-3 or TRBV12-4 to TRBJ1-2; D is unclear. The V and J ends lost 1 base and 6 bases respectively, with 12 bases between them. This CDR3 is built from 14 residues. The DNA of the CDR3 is TGTGCCAGCAGTTTAGGACGCCGGGTCAATGGCTACACCTTC. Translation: CASSLGRRVNGYTF.

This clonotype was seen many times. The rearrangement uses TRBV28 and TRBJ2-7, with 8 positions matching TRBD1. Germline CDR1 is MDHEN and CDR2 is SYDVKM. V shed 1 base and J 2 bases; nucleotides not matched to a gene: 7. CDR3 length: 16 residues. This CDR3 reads CASSLSLGTGPYEQYF. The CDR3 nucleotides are TGTGCCAGCAGTTTATCTCTCGGGACAGGCCCCTACGAGCAGTACTTC.

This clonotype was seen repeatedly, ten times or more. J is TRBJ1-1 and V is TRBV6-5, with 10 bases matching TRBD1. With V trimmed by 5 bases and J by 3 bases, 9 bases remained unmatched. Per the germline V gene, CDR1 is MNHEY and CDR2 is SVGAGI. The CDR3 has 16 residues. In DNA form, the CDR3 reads TGTGCCAGCAGTCCGACGACAGGGGGCTGGGACACTGAAGCTTTCTTT. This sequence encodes CASSPTTGGWDTEAFF.

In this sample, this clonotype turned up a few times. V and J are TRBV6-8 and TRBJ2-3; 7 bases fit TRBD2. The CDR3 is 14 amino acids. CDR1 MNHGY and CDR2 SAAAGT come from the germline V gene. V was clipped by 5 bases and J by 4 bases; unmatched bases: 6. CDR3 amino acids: CASSEGLLSDTQYF. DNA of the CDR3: TGTGCCAGCAGTGAGGGACTACTCTCAGATACGCAGTATTTT.

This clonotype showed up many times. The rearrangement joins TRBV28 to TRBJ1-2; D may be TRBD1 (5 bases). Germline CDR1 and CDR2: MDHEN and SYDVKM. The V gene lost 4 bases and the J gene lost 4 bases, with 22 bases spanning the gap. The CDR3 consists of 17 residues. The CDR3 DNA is TGTGCCAGCAGTTCCATCGGCGTTGGGACTGGGCTCTATGGCTACACCTTC. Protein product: CASSSIGVGTGLYGYTF.

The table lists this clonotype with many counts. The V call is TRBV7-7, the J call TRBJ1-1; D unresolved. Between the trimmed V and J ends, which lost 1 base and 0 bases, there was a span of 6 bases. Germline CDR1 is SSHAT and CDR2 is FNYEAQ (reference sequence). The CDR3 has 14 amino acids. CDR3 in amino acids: CASSLEELNTEAFF. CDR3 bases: TGTGCCAGCAGCTTAGAAGAATTGAACACTGAAGCTTTCTTT. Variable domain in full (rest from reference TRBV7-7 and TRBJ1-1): GAGVSQSPRYKVTKRGQDVTLRCDPISSHATLYWYQQALGQGPEFLTYFNYEAQPDKSGLPSDRFSAERPEGSISTLTIQRTEQRDSAMYRCASSLEELNTEAFFGQGTRLTVV.

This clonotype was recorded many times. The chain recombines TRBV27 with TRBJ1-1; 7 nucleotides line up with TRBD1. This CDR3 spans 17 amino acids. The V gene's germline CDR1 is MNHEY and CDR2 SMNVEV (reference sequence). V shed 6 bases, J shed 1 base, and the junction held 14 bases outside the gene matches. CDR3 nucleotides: TGTGCCAGCAGCCCCTTTCCTCGGACAGGCAAGAACACTGAAGCTTTCTTT. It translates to CASSPFPRTGKNTEAFF.

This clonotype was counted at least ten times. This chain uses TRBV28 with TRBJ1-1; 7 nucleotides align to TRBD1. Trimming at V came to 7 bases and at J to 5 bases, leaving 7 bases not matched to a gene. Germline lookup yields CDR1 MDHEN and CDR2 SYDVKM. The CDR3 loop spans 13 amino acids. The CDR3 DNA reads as TGTGCCAGCACCCGGGCCAGGGGGACTGAAGCTTTCTTT. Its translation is CASTRARGTEAFF.

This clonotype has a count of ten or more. In nucleotides, the CDR3 is TGTGCCAGCAGCTCAATAGACACTGAAGCTTTCTTT. Its protein product is CASSSIDTEAFF. This chain joins TRBV5-4 and TRBJ1-1; no clear D. Germline V gene lookup returns CDR1 SGHNT and CDR2 YYREEE (reference sequence). V shed 3 bases and J shed 3 bases, with 6 bases lying between them. The CDR3 contains 12 residues.

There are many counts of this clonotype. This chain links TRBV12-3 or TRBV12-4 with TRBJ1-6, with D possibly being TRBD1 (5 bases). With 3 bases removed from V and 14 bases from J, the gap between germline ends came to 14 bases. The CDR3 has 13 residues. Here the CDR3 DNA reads TGTGCCAGCAGTTTTTCTCCCTCGGGGGCCCTCCACTTT. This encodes CASSFSPSGALHF.

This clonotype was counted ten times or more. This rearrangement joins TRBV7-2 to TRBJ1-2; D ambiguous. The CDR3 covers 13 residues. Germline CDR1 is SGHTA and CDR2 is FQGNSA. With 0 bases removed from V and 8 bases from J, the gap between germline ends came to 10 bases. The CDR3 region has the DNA TGTGCCAGCAGCTTAGCTGGTCCAACCGGCTACACCTTC. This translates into CASSLAGPTGYTF.

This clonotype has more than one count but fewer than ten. CDR3: CASREQTENSPLHF. The CDR3 nucleotides are TGTGCCAGCAGGGAACAGACGGAGAATTCACCCCTCCACTTT. The J gene is TRBJ1-6, the V gene TRBV2; unclear D gene. From germline, CDR1 is SNHLY and CDR2 FYNNEI. The CDR3 spans 14 residues. The V gene lost 6 bases and the J gene lost 7 bases, with 13 bases spanning the gap.

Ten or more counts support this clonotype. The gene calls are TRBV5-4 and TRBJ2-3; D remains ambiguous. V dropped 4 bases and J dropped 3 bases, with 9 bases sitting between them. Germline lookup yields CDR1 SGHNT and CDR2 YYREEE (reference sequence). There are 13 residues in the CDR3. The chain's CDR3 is CASSPSSTDTQYF. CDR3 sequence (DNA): TGTGCCAGCAGCCCCAGTTCGACAGATACGCAGTATTTT.

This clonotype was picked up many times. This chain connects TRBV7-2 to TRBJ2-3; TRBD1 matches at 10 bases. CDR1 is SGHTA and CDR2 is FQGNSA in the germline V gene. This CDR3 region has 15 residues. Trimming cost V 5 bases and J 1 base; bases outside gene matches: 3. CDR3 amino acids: CASSPGQGGTDTQYF. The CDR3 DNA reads TGTGCCAGCAGCCCCGGACAGGGGGGCACAGATACGCAGTATTTT.

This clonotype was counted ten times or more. The chain's CDR3 is CASSSGRPRMPQHF. The CDR3 DNA follows: TGTGCCAGCAGCTCAGGTCGTCCCCGCATGCCCCAGCATTTT. The V call is TRBV28, the J call TRBJ1-5; D remains unclear. V lost 6 bases and J lost 9, with 18 bases in between. The CDR3 is 14 residues long. CDR1 MDHEN and CDR2 SYDVKM come from the germline V gene.